The clone carrying this T cell receptor beta chain occurred a few times. Its antigen is not identified. Original methodology: In papillary thyroid cancer, a distant-metastasis classifier was built using CDR3 differences across clinicopathological groups. Through MiXCR, TCRdb re-clonotyped the PCR reads. The V and J calls were not made by the authors but by TCRdb's processing. This sample has about 19,000 clones, with approximately 30% found just once. The data were taken from a study of metastatic and nonmetastatic thyroid tumors. Study-wide results and limits: Relative to benign nodules, malignant thyroid tumors were reportedly characterized by significantly elevated TCR beta diversity in blood and tumor.

Treatment of any kind had been given to no patient before thyroid surgery. The sequenced material came from adjacent normal tissue. This TCR was sampled from a female donor with papillary thyroid cancer or a benign thyroid nodule (not recorded which). Some clones in this sample may be carry-over from other donors' samples.

The CDR3 bases are TGTGCCACCAGTGATCGTAAGCGGGGACCCTCCAATGAGCAGTTCTTC. Translated: CATSDRKRGPSNEQFF. The rearrangement joins TRBV24-1 to TRBJ2-1, with 7 bases identical to TRBD2. Germline loops: CDR1 KGHDR, CDR2 SFDVKD. Losses at the gene ends were 3 bases for V and 6 bases for J; bases not matched to a gene: 10. The CDR3 covers 16 residues.